One sample yielded the 14 T cell receptor beta chains listed below, sequenced in a study of shared clonotypes between healthy human individuals. The table came from immunoSEQ multiplex PCR; TCRdb's copy has only in-frame clones and leaves some out. The sample contains about 480,000 clones, 75% to 80% of which appear only once. Sequencing was carried out using PBMCs. These receptors were obtained from a woman in her 40s in good health. Some clones in this sample may be carry-over from other donors' samples.

This clone was counted a single time. The chain uses TRBV27 and TRBJ2-2, with 8 bases lining up with TRBD1. The V gene end was trimmed by 1 base and the J gene end by 4 bases; junction bases not matched to a gene: 5. Germline V lookup: CDR1 MNHEY, CDR2 SMNVEV (reference sequence). This CDR3 has 16 residues. The CDR3 loop is CASSLYGQGGTGELFF. As DNA, the CDR3 is TGTGCCAGCAGTTTATATGGACAGGGTGGCACCGGGGAGCTGTTTTTT.

This clone was observed a few times. The chain recombines TRBV5-1 with TRBJ2-2; unclear D gene. CDR3 length equals 16 residues. V was trimmed by 1 base and J by 2 bases, leaving 12 bases between them. CDR1 is SGHRS and CDR2 is YFSETQ in the germline V gene. CDR3 sequence: CASSLRSLRNTGELFF. Written as DNA, the CDR3 is TGCGCCAGCAGCTTGCGGTCTCTACGTAACACCGGGGAGCTGTTTTTT.

V usage is TRBV6-5 and J usage is TRBJ2-3, with 7 bases identical to TRBD2. CDR1 and CDR2 (germline): MNHEY, SVGAGI. V shed 5 bases, J shed 0 bases, and the junction held 2 bases outside the gene matches. This CDR3 has 14 amino acids. The CDR3 region has the DNA TGTGCCAGCAGTCCAGCGGGAAGCACAGATACGCAGTATTTT. It yields the protein CASSPAGSTDTQYF.

CDR3 in amino acids: CASSPRPGQGNSNQPQHF. The DNA of the CDR3 is TGTGCCAGCTCACCACGCCCGGGACAGGGAAATAGCAATCAGCCCCAGCATTTT. This chain links TRBV18 with TRBJ1-5; 9 bases fit TRBD1. The CDR3 runs to 18 residues. The ends lost 1 base at V and 0 bases at J; junction bases unmatched: 7. CDR1 and CDR2 from the germline V gene are KGHSH and LQKENI.

The V and J genes are TRBV5-1 and TRBJ1-1; D unclear. V was shortened by 4 bases and J by 0 bases, with 4 bases between the two germline ends. Germline CDR1 SGHRS, CDR2 YFSETQ. CDR3 length: 12 amino acids. Here the CDR3 DNA reads TGCGCCAGCAGCGGAGTGAACACTGAAGCTTTCTTT. Amino acid sequence: CASSGVNTEAFF.

The chain uses TRBV2 and TRBJ2-7; TRBD1 might be the D (6 bases). The length of the CDR3 is 16 residues. V was cut by 3 bases and J by 6 bases, with 21 bases left in between. Germline CDR1 and CDR2: SNHLY and FYNNEI. CDR3 in DNA: TGTGCCAGCAGTGAGGGGCCCGCGACAGGCGTCCGCGAGCAGTACTTC. Protein sequence: CASSEGPATGVREQYF.

This clone was observed a few times. The rearrangement links TRBV5-1 to TRBJ2-1, with 12 bases matching TRBD2. This CDR3 has 15 amino acids. Germline V lookup: CDR1 SGHRS, CDR2 YFSETQ. V shed 6 bases and J 9 bases; nucleotides not matched to a gene: 10. The CDR3: CASTLAGGSLGEQFF. The CDR3 coding sequence is TGCGCCAGCACCCTAGCGGGAGGGTCCCTGGGTGAGCAGTTCTTC.

The chain employs TRBV5-1 and TRBJ2-7; D may match TRBD1 or TRBD2 (6 bases each). The CDR3 length is 15 residues. The V end lost 0 bases, the J end lost 5 bases, and 15 bases lay between the germline ends. From germline, CDR1 is SGHRS and CDR2 YFSETQ. CDR3 sequence (DNA): TGCGCCAGCAGCTTGGAGGGGGGTCCGACGGACGAGCAGTACTTC. It yields the protein CASSLEGGPTDEQYF.

The chain is built from TRBV28 and TRBJ2-1; TRBD2 might be the D (5 bases). There are 14 residues in the CDR3. Trimming stripped 5 bases from V and 7 bases from J, with 15 bases between. Per the germline V gene, CDR1 is MDHEN and CDR2 is SYDVKM. The CDR3 here is CASSPRARRNEQFF. The CDR3 DNA is TGTGCCAGCAGTCCCCGGGCACGGAGGAATGAGCAGTTCTTC.

The rearrangement uses TRBV4-2 and TRBJ2-7; the D is unclear. The germline CDR1 and CDR2 sequences are LGHNA and YNFKEQ. The V gene lost 3 bases and the J gene lost 0 bases, with 9 bases spanning the gap. The CDR3 totals 14 residues. In nucleotides, the CDR3 is TGTGCCAGCAGCCAGGGGATCAGCTCCTACGAGCAGTACTTC. Its translation: CASSQGISSYEQYF.

CDR3 sequence (DNA): TGTGCCAGCAGTTTATCTGGGGGCCGGACTAATTCACCCCTCCACTTT. Its protein product is CASSLSGGRTNSPLHF. V usage is TRBV27 and J usage is TRBJ1-6; a weak D match, TRBD1 (6 bases). V lost 0 bases, J lost 6 bases, and 12 bases lay in between. The CDR3 length is 16 residues. The V gene's germline CDR1 is MNHEY and CDR2 SMNVEV (reference sequence).

This chain uses TRBV4-1 with TRBJ2-7; 10 bases fit TRBD1. J was trimmed by 2 bases and V by 5 bases; bases with no gene match: 9. CDR3 size: 16 residues. Germline CDR1 reads MGHRA; CDR2 reads YSYEKL. In DNA form, the CDR3 reads TGCGCCAGCAGCTCGGAACCCGGGACAGGGGCCTACGAGCAGTACTTC. Translated, it gives CASSSEPGTGAYEQYF.

About this clone itself: A read error likely explains this, since a far larger clone differs by one base. This chain connects TRBV19 to TRBJ2-7, with D maybe TRBD2 (6 bases). CDR1 is LNHDA and CDR2 is SQIVND in the germline V gene (reference sequence). The CDR3 is made up of 14 amino acids. V was trimmed by 3 bases and J by 4 bases, leaving 13 bases between them. The CDR3 is CASSITGVGYEQYF. In DNA form, the CDR3 reads TGTGCCAGTAGTATCACGGGAGTTGGTTACGAGCAGTACTTC.

V is TRBV10-3 and J is TRBJ2-1; 13 positions match TRBD2. The V gene end was trimmed by 11 bases and the J gene end by 0 bases; junction bases not matched to a gene: 4. Germline V CDR1 and CDR2: ENHRY, SYGVKD. The CDR3 loop spans 15 amino acids. The DNA for the CDR3 is TGTGCCGTGGGACTAGCGGGAAGCTCCTACAATGAGCAGTTCTTC. It yields the protein CAVGLAGSSYNEQFF.